This T cell receptor beta chain was recorded in a study of CD8+ T cells in alopecia areata. Whole-study context: At a dose of 5 to 10 mg twice daily, oral tofacitinib was given to treated patients. Tofacitinib treatment spanned 6 to 18 months, with 6 months off drug afterward.

As to this clone: Its target is not known.

Study outcomes and limitations: With tofacitinib ongoing, many expanded lesional clones persisted in both scalp and blood.

This CDR3 comprises 12 residues. Germline lookup yields CDR1 SQVTM and CDR2 ANQGSEA. Trimming removed 6 bases at V and 3 bases at J, with 12 bases between. The treatment denotes: oral pan-JAK inhibitor, 5-10 mg twice daily. RNA extraction and reverse transcription yielded cDNA as sequencing template. Here immunoSEQ multiplex PCR was the method, and the copy in TCRdb shows in-frame clones only, minus some. The sample consists of about 140,000 clones, 75% to 85% of them appearing once. Source: CD8+ T cells sorted from blood, taken at week 4, from a patient treated with tofacitinib. The chain combines TRBV29-1 with TRBJ2-7, with a tentative D call TRBD1 (7 bases). This TCR was recovered from a human donor with alopecia areata. This chain's CDR3 is CSVEGADYEQYF. As DNA, the CDR3 is TGCAGCGTGGAGGGGGCCGACTACGAGCAGTACTTC.